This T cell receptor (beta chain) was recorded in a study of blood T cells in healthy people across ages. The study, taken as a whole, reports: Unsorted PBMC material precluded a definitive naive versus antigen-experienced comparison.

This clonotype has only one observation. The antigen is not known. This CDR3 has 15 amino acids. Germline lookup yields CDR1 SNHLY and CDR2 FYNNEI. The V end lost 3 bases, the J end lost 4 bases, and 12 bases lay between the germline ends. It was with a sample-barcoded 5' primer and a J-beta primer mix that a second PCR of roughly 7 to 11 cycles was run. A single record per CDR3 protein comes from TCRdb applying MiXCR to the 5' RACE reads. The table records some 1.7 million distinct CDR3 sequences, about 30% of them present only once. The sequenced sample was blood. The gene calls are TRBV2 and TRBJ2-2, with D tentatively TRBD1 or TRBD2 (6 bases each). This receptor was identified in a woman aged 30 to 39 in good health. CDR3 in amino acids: CASSERGEGTGELFF. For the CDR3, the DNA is TGTGCCAGCAGTGAGAGGGGGGAAGGCACCGGGGAGCTGTTTTTT. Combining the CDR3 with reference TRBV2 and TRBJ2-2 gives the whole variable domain EPEVTQTPSHQVTQMGQEVILRCVPISNHLYFYWYRQILGQKVEFLVSFYNNEISEKSEIFDDQFSVERPDGSNFTLKIRSTKLEDSAMYFCASSERGEGTGELFFGEGSRLTVL.